The subject of this entry is one TCR beta chain. Its antigen remains undetermined. No much larger clonotype is one base removed from it; base qualities were not supplied. The data originate from a study of siplizumab effects on memory and regulatory T cells (dated by TCRdb to about 2019). Regarding the complete study: The study examined how the anti-CD2 antibody siplizumab affects alloreactive T-cell subsets in allogeneic mixed lymphocyte reactions built from human PBMCs.

Unstimulated CD4+ memory cells were also sequenced in three donor pairs, together with CD4+ naive, CD8+ TEMRA, CD8+ naive and CD8+ effector memory subsets. Sorted unstimulated T cells, along with proliferating T cells recovered from mixed lymphocyte reactions, underwent TCRbeta CDR3 sequencing. Fresh whole blood from nine to eleven HLA-typed healthy donors was used to isolate PBMCs. General findings and caveats noted by the study authors: Among mappable alloreactive CD4+ clones, an average Treg-derived fraction of 68.8% was observed with siplizumab, compared with more than 25% in control reactions. Compared with memory T cells, unstimulated naive T cells appeared more diverse, and naive cells seemed to make a substantial contribution to the alloresponse. Siplizumab significantly reduced the cumulative frequency of alloreactive sequences traceable to unstimulated CD4+ memory T cells. Roughly 80-97% of proliferating CD4+ or CD8+ clones could not be assigned a naive or memory phenotype. The suppressive function of proliferating Tregs from siplizumab cultures was not functionally confirmed. Because sequences at frequencies below about 10^-5 were poorly captured, only a minor fraction of alloreactive clones could be mapped back to unstimulated subsets.

The protocol used for the library was the immunoSEQ multiplex PCR assay. Around 100,000 TCR templates per sample were assayed by the deep sequencing platform. Genomic DNA extracted from sorted T cells was used for TCRbeta CDR3 sequencing. Turning to the authors' computational methods: The R programming language was used for clonal analysis of TCRbeta CDR3 data. Alloreactive CD4+ and CD8+ clones were defined by comparing unstimulated samples with post-reaction CFSE-low samples. Regulatory or non-regulatory origin was assigned to alloreactive CD4+ clones by matching of sequences to sorted unstimulated Treg and non-Treg repertoires. TCRdb's version of the immuneACCESS table is confined to in-frame rearrangements and falls short of the full clone set. An unresolved V gene accounts for under half of the shortfall where checked; the remainder is of unknown origin. Clone size and the V and J calls come from that table; the DNA yielded D and trimming. The sample has tens of thousands of clones on record, approximately 87% of them singletons. The leading ten clones occupy 3.8% of the sample.

V loses 4 bases, J loses 0 bases, and the germline ends lie 7 bases apart. The cysteine opens and the phenylalanine closes a CDR3 of 13 amino acids. Only the CDR3 portion is preserved as DNA: 39 bases, with reading frame beginning at the first base. The CDR1 and CDR2 encoded by the germline V gene are SGDLS and YYNGEE. The TCR was taken from a human donor in good health. Material for sequencing was memory CD4+ T cells sorted from blood. The cell subset or site label, read with the paper, signifies: unstimulated CD4+ memory T cells. The rearranged segments are TRBV9 and TRBJ1-1; the D gene cannot be named for sure. DNA sequence: TGTGCCAGCAGCCACGGTCTGAACACTGAAGCTTTCTTT. It codes for CASSHGLNTEAFF.